The T cell receptor (beta chain) described here comes from a study of shared clonotypes between healthy human individuals. The CDR3 loop spans 15 amino acids. Germline CDR1 reads MNHNS; CDR2 reads SASEGT. Losses at the gene ends were 7 bases for V and 7 bases for J; bases not matched to a gene: 13. Regarding this clone: Its antigen is unidentified.

How the authors handled the data: Quality scores were absent from the junction-only immunoSEQ sequences, so filtering differed. This table comes from immunoSEQ multiplex PCR, and its TCRdb copy is limited to in-frame clones, with some not included. Clone size and the V and J calls come from that table; the DNA yielded D and trimming. This table has approximately 470,000 clones, over 70% appearing once. Study results and caveats: An expected dependence of interdonor clonotype sharing on sequencing depth was noted.

Without sorting, samples used around 100 million PBMCs for genomic DNA. Material for sequencing was PBMCs. This clonotype was sampled from a woman aged 40 to 50 in good health. Some clones in this sample may be carry-over from other donors' samples. J is TRBJ1-2 and V is TRBV6-1, with 9 bases lining up with TRBD1. CDR3 loop: CASTLSGTGTGGYTF. The CDR3, as DNA: TGTGCCAGCACCTTGTCGGGGACAGGGACAGGTGGCTACACCTTC.